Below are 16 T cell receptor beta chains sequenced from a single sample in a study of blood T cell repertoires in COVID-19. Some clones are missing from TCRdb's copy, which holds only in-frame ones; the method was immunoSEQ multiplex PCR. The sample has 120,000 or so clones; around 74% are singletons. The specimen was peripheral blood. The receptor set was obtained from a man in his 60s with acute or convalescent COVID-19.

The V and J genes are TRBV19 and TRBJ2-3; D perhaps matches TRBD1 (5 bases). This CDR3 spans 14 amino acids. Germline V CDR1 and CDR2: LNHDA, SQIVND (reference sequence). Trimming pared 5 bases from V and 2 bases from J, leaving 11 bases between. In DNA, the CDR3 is TGTGCCAGTAGTGATACAGGTATCACAGATACGCAGTATTTT. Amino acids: CASSDTGITDTQYF.

DNA of the CDR3: TGTGCCAGCAGCCTCCGGGGGGGAGGGAGCAATCAGCCCCAGCATTTT. This sequence encodes CASSLRGGGSNQPQHF. The chain combines TRBV4-2 with TRBJ1-5; D might be TRBD1 (5 bases). CDR1 and CDR2 (germline): LGHNA, YNFKEQ. The CDR3 is 16 residues long. The V and J ends lost 4 bases and 1 base respectively, with 14 bases between them.

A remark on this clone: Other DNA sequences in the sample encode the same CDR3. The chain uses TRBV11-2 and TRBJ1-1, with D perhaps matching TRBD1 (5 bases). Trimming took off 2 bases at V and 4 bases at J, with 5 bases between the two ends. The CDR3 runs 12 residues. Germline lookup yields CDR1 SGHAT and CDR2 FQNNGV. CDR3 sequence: CASSLQGTEAFF. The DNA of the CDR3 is TGTGCCAGCAGCTTACAGGGCACTGAAGCTTTCTTT.

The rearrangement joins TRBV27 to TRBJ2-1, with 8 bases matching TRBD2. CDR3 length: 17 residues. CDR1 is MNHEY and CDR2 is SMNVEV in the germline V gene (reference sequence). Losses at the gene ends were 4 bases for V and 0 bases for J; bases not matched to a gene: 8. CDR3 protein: CASSSSGGTSSYNEQFF. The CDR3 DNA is TGTGCCAGCAGTTCCAGCGGGGGTACGAGCTCCTACAATGAGCAGTTCTTC.

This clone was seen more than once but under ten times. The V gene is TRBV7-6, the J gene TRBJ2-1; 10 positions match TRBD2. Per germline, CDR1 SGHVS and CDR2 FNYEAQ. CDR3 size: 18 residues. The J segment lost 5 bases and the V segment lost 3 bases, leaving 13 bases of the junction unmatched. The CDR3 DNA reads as TGTGCCAGCAGCTTGACACTAGCGGGAAGGGGGGGCGACAATGAGCAGTTCTTC. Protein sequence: CASSLTLAGRGGDNEQFF. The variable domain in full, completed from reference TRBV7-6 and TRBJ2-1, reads GAGVSQSPRYKVTKRGQDVALRCDPISGHVSLYWYRQALGQGPEFLTYFNYEAQQDKSGLPNDRFSAERPEGSISTLTIQRTEQRDSAMYRCASSLTLAGRGGDNEQFFGPGTRLTVL.

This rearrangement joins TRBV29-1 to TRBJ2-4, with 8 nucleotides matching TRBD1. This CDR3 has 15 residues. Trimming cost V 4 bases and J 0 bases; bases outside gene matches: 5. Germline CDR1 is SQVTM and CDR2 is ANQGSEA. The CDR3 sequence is CSVVGQDLAKNIQYF. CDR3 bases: TGCAGCGTTGTGGGACAGGATCTAGCCAAAAACATTCAGTACTTC.

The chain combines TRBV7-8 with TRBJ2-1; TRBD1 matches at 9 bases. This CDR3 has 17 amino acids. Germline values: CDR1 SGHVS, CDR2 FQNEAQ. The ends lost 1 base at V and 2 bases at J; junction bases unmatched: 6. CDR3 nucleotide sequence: TGTGCCAGCAGCTTAGACCGGGGACAGGGCACCTACAATGAGCAGTTCTTC. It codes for CASSLDRGQGTYNEQFF.

CDR3 DNA sequence: TGTGCCAGCTCACCAGCCAGGGGCCGCACTGAAGCTTTCTTT. It codes for CASSPARGRTEAFF. The V call is TRBV18, the J call TRBJ1-1; the D gene is possibly TRBD1 (6 bases). CDR1 and CDR2 from the germline V gene are KGHSH and LQKENI. The V end lost 2 bases, the J end lost 4 bases, and 11 bases lay between the germline ends. The CDR3 has 14 amino acids.

The CDR3: CASSIGSPSQPQHF. In DNA, the CDR3 is TGTGCCAGCAGTATCGGGAGCCCAAGCCAGCCCCAGCATTTT. This chain links TRBV28 with TRBJ1-5; the D is unclear. The V end was cut by 5 bases, the J end by 7 bases, with 15 bases between. Germline values: CDR1 MDHEN, CDR2 SYDVKM. This CDR3 comprises 14 residues.

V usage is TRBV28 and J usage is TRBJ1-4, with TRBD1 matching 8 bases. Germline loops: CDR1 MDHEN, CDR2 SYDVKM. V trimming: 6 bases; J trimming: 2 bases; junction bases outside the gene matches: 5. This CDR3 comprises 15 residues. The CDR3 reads CASSPGQGTNEKLFF. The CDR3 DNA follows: TGTGCCAGCAGCCCCGGACAGGGCACTAATGAAAAACTGTTTTTT. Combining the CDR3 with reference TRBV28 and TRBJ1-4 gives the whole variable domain DVKVTQSSRYLVKRTGEKVFLECVQDMDHENMFWYRQDPGLGLRLIYFSYDVKMKEKGDIPEGYSVSREKKERFSLILESASTNQTSMYLCASSPGQGTNEKLFFGSGTQLSVL.

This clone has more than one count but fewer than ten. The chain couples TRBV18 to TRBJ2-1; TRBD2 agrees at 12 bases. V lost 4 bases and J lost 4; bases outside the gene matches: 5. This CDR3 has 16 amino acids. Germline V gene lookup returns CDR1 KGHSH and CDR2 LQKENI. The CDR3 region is CASSRRTSGTYNEQFF. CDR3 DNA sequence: TGTGCCAGCTCACGACGGACTAGCGGGACGTACAATGAGCAGTTCTTC.

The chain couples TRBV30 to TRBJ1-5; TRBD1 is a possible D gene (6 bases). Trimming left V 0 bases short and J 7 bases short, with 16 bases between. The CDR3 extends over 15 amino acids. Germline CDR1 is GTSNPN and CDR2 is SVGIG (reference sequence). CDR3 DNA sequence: TGTGCCTGGAGTGTGTCGGGGGGCGGAAAACAGCCCCAGCATTTT. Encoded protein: CAWSVSGGGKQPQHF.

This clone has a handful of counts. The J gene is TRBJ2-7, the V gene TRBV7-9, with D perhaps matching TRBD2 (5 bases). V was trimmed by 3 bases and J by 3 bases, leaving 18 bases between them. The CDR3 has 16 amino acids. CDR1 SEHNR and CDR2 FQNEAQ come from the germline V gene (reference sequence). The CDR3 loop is CASSFGSNGMNYEQYF. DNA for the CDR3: TGTGCCAGCAGCTTCGGATCAAACGGGATGAACTACGAGCAGTACTTC.

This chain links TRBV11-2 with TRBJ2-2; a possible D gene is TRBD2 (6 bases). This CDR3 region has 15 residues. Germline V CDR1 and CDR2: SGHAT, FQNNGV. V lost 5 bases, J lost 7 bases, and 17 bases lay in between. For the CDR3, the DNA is TGTGCCAGCAGCCCCCCCCGGGAGAGGGGCGGGGAGCTGTTTTTT. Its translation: CASSPPRERGGELFF.

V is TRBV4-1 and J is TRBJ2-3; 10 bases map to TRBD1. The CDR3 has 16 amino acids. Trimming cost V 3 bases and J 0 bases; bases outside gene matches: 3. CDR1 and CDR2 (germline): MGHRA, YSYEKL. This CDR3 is CASSHGQGVSTDTQYF. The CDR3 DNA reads TGCGCCAGCAGCCACGGACAGGGGGTTAGCACAGATACGCAGTATTTT.

CDR3 region: CASIGQGNTEAFF. DNA for the CDR3: TGTGCCAGTATTGGGCAGGGGAACACTGAAGCTTTCTTT. V is TRBV19 and J is TRBJ1-1; D possibly corresponds to TRBD1 (5 bases). Trimming pared 7 bases from V and 1 base from J, leaving 10 bases between. Germline loops: CDR1 LNHDA, CDR2 SQIVND (reference sequence). The CDR3 totals 13 residues. Complete variable domain (other parts from reference TRBV19 and TRBJ1-1): DGGITQSPKYLFRKEGQNVTLSCEQNLNHDAMYWYRQDPGQGLRLIYYSQIVNDFQKGDIAEGYSVSREKKESFPLTVTSAQKNPTAFYLCASIGQGNTEAFFGQGTRLTVV.